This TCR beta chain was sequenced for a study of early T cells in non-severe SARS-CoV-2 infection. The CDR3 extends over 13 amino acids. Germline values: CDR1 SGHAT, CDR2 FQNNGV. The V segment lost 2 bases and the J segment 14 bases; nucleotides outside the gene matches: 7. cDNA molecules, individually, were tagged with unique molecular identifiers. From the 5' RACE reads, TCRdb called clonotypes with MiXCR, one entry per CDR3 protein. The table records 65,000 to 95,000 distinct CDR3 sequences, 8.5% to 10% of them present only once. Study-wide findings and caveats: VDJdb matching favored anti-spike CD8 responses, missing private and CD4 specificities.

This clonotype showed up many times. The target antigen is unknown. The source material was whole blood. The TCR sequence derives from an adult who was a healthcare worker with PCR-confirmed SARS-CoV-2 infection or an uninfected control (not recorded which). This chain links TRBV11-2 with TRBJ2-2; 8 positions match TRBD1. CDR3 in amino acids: CASSLSGQEKLFF. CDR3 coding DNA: TGTGCCAGCAGCTTATCGGGACAGGAGAAACTGTTTTTT.